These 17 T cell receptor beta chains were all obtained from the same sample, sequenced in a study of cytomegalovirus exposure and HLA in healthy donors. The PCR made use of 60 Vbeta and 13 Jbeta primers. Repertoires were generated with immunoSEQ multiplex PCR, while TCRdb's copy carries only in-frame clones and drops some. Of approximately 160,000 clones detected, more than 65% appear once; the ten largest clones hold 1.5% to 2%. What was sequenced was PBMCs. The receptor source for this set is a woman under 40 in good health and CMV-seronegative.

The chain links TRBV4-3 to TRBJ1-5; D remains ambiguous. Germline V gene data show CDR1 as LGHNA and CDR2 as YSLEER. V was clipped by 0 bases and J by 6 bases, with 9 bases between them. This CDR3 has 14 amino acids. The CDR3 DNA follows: TGCGCCAGCAGCCAAGATGGGCGGGCTCAGCCCCAGCATTTT. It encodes CASSQDGRAQPQHF.

The CDR3 DNA reads as TGTGCCAGCAGCCGCGTCGGACAGGGAATCGACTATGGCTACACCTTC. It specifies CASSRVGQGIDYGYTF. This chain connects TRBV14 to TRBJ1-2, with 8 nucleotides matching TRBD1. Germline V gene data show CDR1 as SGHDN and CDR2 as FVKESK. The CDR3 loop spans 16 amino acids. The trim removed 4 bases at V and 3 bases at J, leaving 10 bases unmatched.

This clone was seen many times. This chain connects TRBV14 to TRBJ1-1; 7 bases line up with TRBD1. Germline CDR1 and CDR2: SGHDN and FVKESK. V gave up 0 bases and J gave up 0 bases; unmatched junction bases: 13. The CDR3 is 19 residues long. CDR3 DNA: TGTGCCAGCAGCCAAGATCGGGAGAAGGGGACAGCCATGAACACTGAAGCTTTCTTT. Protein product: CASSQDREKGTAMNTEAFF.

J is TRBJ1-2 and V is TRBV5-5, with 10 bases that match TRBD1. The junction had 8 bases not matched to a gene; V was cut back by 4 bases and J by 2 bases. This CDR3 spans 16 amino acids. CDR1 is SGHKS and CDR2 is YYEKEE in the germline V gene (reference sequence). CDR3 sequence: CASSLDGTGANYGYTF. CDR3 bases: TGTGCCAGCAGCCTGGACGGGACAGGGGCGAACTATGGCTACACCTTC.

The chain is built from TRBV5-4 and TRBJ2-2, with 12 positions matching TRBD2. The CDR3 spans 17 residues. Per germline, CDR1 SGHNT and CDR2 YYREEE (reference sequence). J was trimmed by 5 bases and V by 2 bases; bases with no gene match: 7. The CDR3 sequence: CASSFGTSGGRTGELFF. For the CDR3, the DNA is TGTGCCAGCAGCTTCGGTACTAGCGGGGGGCGAACCGGGGAGCTGTTTTTT.

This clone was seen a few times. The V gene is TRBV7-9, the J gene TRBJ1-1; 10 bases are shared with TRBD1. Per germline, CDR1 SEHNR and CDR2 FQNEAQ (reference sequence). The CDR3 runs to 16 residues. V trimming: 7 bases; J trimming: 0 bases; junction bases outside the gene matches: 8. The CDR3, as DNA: TGTGCCAGCATAAGACAGGGGGCTGCGTTGAACACTGAAGCTTTCTTT. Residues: CASIRQGAALNTEAFF. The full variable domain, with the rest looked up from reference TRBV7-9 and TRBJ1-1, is DTGVSQNPRHKITKRGQNVTFRCDPISEHNRLYWYRQTLGQGPEFLTYFQNEAQLEKSRLLSDRFSAERPKGSFSTLEIQRTEQGDSAMYLCASIRQGAALNTEAFFGQGTRLTVV.

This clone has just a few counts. This CDR3 reads CASSTGRAAFF. The CDR3 DNA sequence: TGTGCCAGCAGTACAGGGCGGGCAGCTTTCTTT. This sequence joins TRBV6-6 and TRBJ1-1; D perhaps matches TRBD1 (6 bases). The CDR3 loop spans 11 amino acids. V was cut by 5 bases and J by 10 bases, with 11 bases left in between. The germline CDR1 and CDR2 sequences are MNHNY and SVGAGI (reference sequence).

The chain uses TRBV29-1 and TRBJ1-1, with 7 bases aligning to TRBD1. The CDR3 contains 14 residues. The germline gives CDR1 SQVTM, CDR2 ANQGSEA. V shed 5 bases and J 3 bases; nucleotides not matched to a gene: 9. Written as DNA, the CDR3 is TGCAGCGTTCGGGGGGGGCAGGGGGACACTGAAGCTTTCTTT. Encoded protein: CSVRGGQGDTEAFF. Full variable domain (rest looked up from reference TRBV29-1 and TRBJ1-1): SAVISQKPSRDICQRGTSLTIQCQVDSQVTMMFWYRQQPGQSLTLIATANQGSEATYESGFVIDKFPISRPNLTFSTLTVSNMSPEDSSIYLCSVRGGQGDTEAFFGQGTRLTVV.

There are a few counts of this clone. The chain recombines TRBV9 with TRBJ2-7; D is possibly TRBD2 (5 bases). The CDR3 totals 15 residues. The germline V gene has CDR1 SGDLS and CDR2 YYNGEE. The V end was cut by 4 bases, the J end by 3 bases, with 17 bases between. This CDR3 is CASSTTPTRDYEQYF. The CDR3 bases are TGTGCCAGCAGCACTACACCTACCCGGGACTACGAGCAGTACTTC.

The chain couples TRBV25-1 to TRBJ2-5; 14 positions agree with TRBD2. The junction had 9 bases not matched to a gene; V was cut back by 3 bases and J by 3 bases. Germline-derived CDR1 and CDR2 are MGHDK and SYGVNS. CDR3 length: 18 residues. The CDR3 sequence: CASSDPTPGLAGEETQYF. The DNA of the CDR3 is TGTGCCAGCAGTGACCCCACTCCGGGACTAGCGGGAGAAGAGACCCAGTACTTC.

In DNA, the CDR3 is TGTGCCAGCAGTGGCCGGGACAGATCGCGCGAGCAGTACTTC. This codes for CASSGRDRSREQYF. The chain couples TRBV2 to TRBJ2-7, with 7 bases aligning to TRBD1. Germline V gives CDR1 SNHLY, CDR2 FYNNEI. J lost 6 bases, V lost 4 bases, and 9 bases had no gene match. The CDR3 runs 14 residues.

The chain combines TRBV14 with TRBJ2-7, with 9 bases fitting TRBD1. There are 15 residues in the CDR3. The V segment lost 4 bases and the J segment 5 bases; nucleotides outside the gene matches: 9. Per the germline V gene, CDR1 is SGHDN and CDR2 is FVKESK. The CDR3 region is CASSRRGQGSHEQYF. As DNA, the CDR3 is TGTGCCAGCAGCCGGAGGGGACAGGGAAGCCACGAGCAGTACTTC.

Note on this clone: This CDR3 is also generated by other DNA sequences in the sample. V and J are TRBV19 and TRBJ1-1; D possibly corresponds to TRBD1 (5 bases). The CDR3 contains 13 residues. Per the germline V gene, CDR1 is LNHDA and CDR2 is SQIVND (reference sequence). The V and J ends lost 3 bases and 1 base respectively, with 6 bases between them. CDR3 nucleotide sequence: TGTGCCAGTAGTATGGGGGGGAACACTGAAGCTTTCTTT. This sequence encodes CASSMGGNTEAFF.

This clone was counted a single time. The CDR3 is CASSPTGSGVAKNIQYF. Here the CDR3 DNA reads TGTGCCAGCAGCCCCACGGGGAGCGGGGTAGCCAAAAACATTCAGTACTTC. The gene calls are TRBV4-2 and TRBJ2-4; TRBD2 agrees at 7 bases. The CDR3 is made up of 17 amino acids. Unmatched junction bases numbered 9, after V lost 4 bases and J lost 0 bases. The germline CDR1 and CDR2 sequences are LGHNA and YNFKEQ.

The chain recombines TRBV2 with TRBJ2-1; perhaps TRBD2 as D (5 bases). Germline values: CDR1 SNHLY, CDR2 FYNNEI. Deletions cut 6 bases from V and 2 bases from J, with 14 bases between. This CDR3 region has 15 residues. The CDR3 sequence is CASSLFPGTYNEQFF. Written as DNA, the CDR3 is TGTGCCAGCAGCCTTTTCCCGGGAACCTACAATGAGCAGTTCTTC.

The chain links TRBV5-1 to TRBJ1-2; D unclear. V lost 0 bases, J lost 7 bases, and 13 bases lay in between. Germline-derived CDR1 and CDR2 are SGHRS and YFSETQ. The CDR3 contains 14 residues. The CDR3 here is CASSLVQQAFGYTF. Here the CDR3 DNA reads TGCGCCAGCAGCTTGGTCCAGCAGGCTTTTGGCTACACCTTC.

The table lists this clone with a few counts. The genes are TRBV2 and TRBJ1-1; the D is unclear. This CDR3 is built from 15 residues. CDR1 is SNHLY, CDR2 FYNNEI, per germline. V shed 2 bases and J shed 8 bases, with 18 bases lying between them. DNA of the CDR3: TGTGCCAGCAGTGAAAAAGGAGGGCAGATTGACGAAGCTTTCTTT. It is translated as CASSEKGGQIDEAFF. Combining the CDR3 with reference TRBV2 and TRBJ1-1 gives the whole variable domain EPEVTQTPSHQVTQMGQEVILRCVPISNHLYFYWYRQILGQKVEFLVSFYNNEISEKSEIFDDQFSVERPDGSNFTLKIRSTKLEDSAMYFCASSEKGGQIDEAFFGQGTRLTVV.